The 23 T cell receptor beta chains below come from one sample, sequenced in a study of T cell changes during pregnancy in multiple sclerosis. Sequencing used immunoSEQ multiplex PCR; TCRdb keeps in-frame clones, though not all of them. The table lists tens of thousands of clones, about 90% of them singletons, with approximately 6.6% in the top ten. Sequenced material: peripheral blood, taken in the third trimester of pregnancy. The receptors originated from a female donor in good health, enrolled as a control in a pregnancy study.

The V call is TRBV14, the J call TRBJ2-1; 7 nucleotides match TRBD2. J gave up 4 bases and V 2 bases, and 5 bases lay outside the gene matches. The CDR3 is 15 residues long. In germline, CDR1 is SGHDN, CDR2 FVKESK. The CDR3 region has the DNA TGTGCCAGCAGCCAACTCCGCGGGAGTTACAATGAGCAGTTCTTC. Translation: CASSQLRGSYNEQFF.

This chain uses TRBV9 with TRBJ2-2; D is possibly TRBD2 (5 bases). Between the trimmed V and J ends, which lost 4 bases and 3 bases, there was a span of 13 bases. The germline V gene encodes CDR1 SGDLS and CDR2 YYNGEE. The CDR3 has 15 amino acids. The CDR3 DNA reads as TGTGCCAGCAGCACCGGGGATTTGGACACCGGGGAGCTGTTTTTT. It specifies CASSTGDLDTGELFF.

The chain has TRBV6-1 and TRBJ1-5; D is perhaps TRBD1 (6 bases). Trimming cost V 4 bases and J 3 bases, with 16 bases left between them. CDR1 is MNHNS, CDR2 SASEGT, per germline. The CDR3 spans 16 residues. CDR3 in amino acids: CASSVPIRDINQPQHF. The CDR3 region has the DNA TGTGCCAGCAGTGTCCCAATCCGGGACATCAATCAGCCCCAGCATTTT.

This chain uses TRBV12-5 with TRBJ1-1; D not certain. Trimming stripped 0 bases from V and 4 bases from J, with 12 bases between. The CDR3 contains 15 residues. Germline CDR1 LGHNT, CDR2 FRNRAP. The CDR3 here is CASGLVRQLGTEAFF. The DNA of the CDR3 is TGTGCTAGTGGTTTGGTTCGACAATTGGGCACTGAAGCTTTCTTT.

The rearrangement joins TRBV9 to TRBJ1-1; weak D call: TRBD1 (5 bases). V was clipped by 0 bases and J by 5 bases, with 11 bases between them. The CDR3 sequence is 14 residues long. In germline, CDR1 is SGDLS, CDR2 YYNGEE. The CDR3 loop is CASSVDGGTTEAFF. The CDR3 DNA follows: TGTGCCAGCAGCGTAGACGGGGGGACGACTGAAGCTTTCTTT.

This clone has just one count. The chain links TRBV7-8 to TRBJ2-7; D unresolved. The germline V gene has CDR1 SGHVS and CDR2 FQNEAQ. Trimming stripped 4 bases from V and 2 bases from J, with 9 bases between. CDR3 length equals 13 residues. The CDR3: CASSSALTYEQYF. The CDR3 bases are TGTGCCAGCAGCTCAGCGTTAACCTACGAGCAGTACTTC. Using reference TRBV7-8 and TRBJ2-7 for the parts outside the CDR3, the full variable domain is GAGVSQSPRYKVAKRGQDVALRCDPISGHVSLFWYQQALGQGPEFLTYFQNEAQLDKSGLPSDRFFAERPEGSVSTLKIQRTQQEDSAVYLCASSSALTYEQYFGPGTRLTVT.

The rearrangement uses TRBV6-6 and TRBJ1-3; 7 bases match TRBD1. CDR1 is MNHNY and CDR2 is SVGAGI in the germline V gene (reference sequence). V trimming: 2 bases; J trimming: 3 bases; junction bases outside the gene matches: 7. CDR3 length: 16 amino acids. The CDR3 nucleotides read TGTGCCAGCAGTTACGGGACAGATGTGATTGGAAACACCATATATTTT. It encodes CASSYGTDVIGNTIYF.

The chain couples TRBV5-6 to TRBJ2-3; D may be TRBD2 (5 bases). V was pared by 4 bases and J by 2 bases, with 17 bases between. The germline V gene encodes CDR1 SGHDT and CDR2 YYEEEE. The CDR3 totals 16 residues. The CDR3 loop reads CASSESSVVFTDTQYF. The CDR3 DNA follows: TGTGCCAGCAGCGAAAGTAGCGTCGTCTTCACAGATACGCAGTATTTT.

The genes are TRBV28 and TRBJ1-4; D is uncertain. The CDR3 loop spans 14 amino acids. Trimming took 2 bases from V and 5 from J, leaving 9 bases between them. Germline V gene lookup returns CDR1 MDHEN and CDR2 SYDVKM. CDR3 region: CASSLPAGNEKLFF. Here the CDR3 DNA reads TGTGCCAGCAGTTTACCGGCAGGCAATGAAAAACTGTTTTTT.

The V gene is TRBV2, the J gene TRBJ2-6; 9 nucleotides agree with TRBD1. V was pared by 1 base and J by 0 bases, with 13 bases of the junction left unmatched. This CDR3 is built from 21 residues. Germline V gene data show CDR1 as SNHLY and CDR2 as FYNNEI. The CDR3, as DNA: TGTGCCAGCAGTGAAGACGGGGTTGGTACAGGGGGCAGCTCTGGGGCCAACGTCCTGACTTTC. Translated: CASSEDGVGTGGSSGANVLTF.

The rearrangement joins TRBV7-2 to TRBJ2-5; TRBD2 matches at 10 bases. The germline gives CDR1 SGHTA, CDR2 FQGNSA. After removal of 3 bases from V and 5 bases from J, the junction contained 12 bases not matched to a gene. The CDR3 has 17 residues. The DNA for the CDR3 is TGTGCCAGCAGCTTTCCGCCTAGCGGGGGCCGGAAGGAGACCCAGTACTTC. Encoded protein: CASSFPPSGGRKETQYF.

The V and J genes are TRBV6-5 and TRBJ1-1; D might be TRBD1 (5 bases). Looked up from germline, CDR1 is MNHEY and CDR2 is SVGAGI. V was cut by 0 bases and J by 2 bases, with 13 bases left in between. The CDR3 covers 16 residues. The CDR3 DNA follows: TGTGCCAGCAGTTACTCGCCCGGGGGGACTAACACTGAAGCTTTCTTT. Translating gives CASSYSPGGTNTEAFF.

V usage is TRBV27 and J usage is TRBJ1-1; no firm D call. V dropped 8 bases and J dropped 4 bases, with 14 bases sitting between them. Germline V lookup: CDR1 MNHEY, CDR2 SMNVEV (reference sequence). The CDR3 consists of 13 residues. CDR3 nucleotide sequence: TGTGCCAGCCAGTCGGGGATGGGCACTGAAGCTTTCTTT. It yields the protein CASQSGMGTEAFF.

The chain combines TRBV11-2 with TRBJ1-5, with D possibly being TRBD1 (6 bases). The CDR3 is made up of 14 amino acids. V was shortened by 5 bases and J by 6 bases, with 14 bases between the two germline ends. The germline V gene encodes CDR1 SGHAT and CDR2 FQNNGV. CDR3 region: CASSPTPQGQPQHF. CDR3 sequence (DNA): TGTGCCAGCAGCCCAACTCCACAGGGTCAGCCCCAGCATTTT.

The chain employs TRBV12-5 and TRBJ2-7; TRBD1 aligns across 8 bases. V trimming: 0 bases; J trimming: 4 bases; junction bases outside the gene matches: 5. This CDR3 has 15 amino acids. Germline V gene sequence: CDR1 LGHNT, CDR2 FRNRAP. The CDR3 loop reads CASGLVTGGVYEQYF. The DNA of the CDR3 is TGTGCTAGTGGTTTGGTAACAGGGGGAGTTTACGAGCAGTACTTC.

The rearrangement joins TRBV6-6 to TRBJ2-3; D is possibly TRBD2 (7 bases). The CDR3 runs to 13 residues. With 11 bases removed from V and 3 bases from J, the gap between germline ends came to 15 bases. CDR1 and CDR2 (germline): MNHNY, SVGAGI (reference sequence). The CDR3 spells CAALGGGTDTQYF. The CDR3 DNA sequence: TGTGCCGCTCTAGGGGGGGGGACAGATACGCAGTATTTT.

This chain connects TRBV4-3 to TRBJ1-4; 9 nucleotides match TRBD1. Germline V gives CDR1 LGHNA, CDR2 YSLEER. CDR3 length: 16 residues. V shed 0 bases, J shed 5 bases, and the junction held 4 bases outside the gene matches. The CDR3 DNA reads TGCGCCAGCAGCCAAGATCTAGGGACAGGGAATGAAAAACTGTTTTTT. Protein product: CASSQDLGTGNEKLFF.

The J gene is TRBJ2-6, the V gene TRBV14, with D possibly matching TRBD1 (6 bases). The CDR3 length is 20 residues. From germline, CDR1 is SGHDN and CDR2 FVKESK. Trimming took 0 bases from V and 4 from J, leaving 22 bases between them. CDR3 bases: TGTGCCAGCAGCCAAGACACAAGACAGGTAAAACCTCCAGGGGCCAACGTCCTGACTTTC. Its translation: CASSQDTRQVKPPGANVLTF.

The J gene is TRBJ2-3, the V gene TRBV7-2; 14 bases agree with TRBD2. Germline CDR1 reads SGHTA; CDR2 reads FQGNSA. The V segment lost 4 bases and the J segment 5 bases; nucleotides outside the gene matches: 2. There are 15 residues in the CDR3. CDR3 sequence reads: CASSSGLAGVDTQYF. The CDR3 nucleotides read TGTGCCAGCAGCTCGGGACTAGCGGGAGTAGATACGCAGTATTTT.

The chain couples TRBV27 to TRBJ2-7; 8 bases align to TRBD1. The V gene end was trimmed by 5 bases and the J gene end by 5 bases; junction bases not matched to a gene: 8. Germline CDR1 MNHEY, CDR2 SMNVEV (reference sequence). The CDR3 has 14 amino acids. This CDR3 reads CASSTRTGNHEQYF. DNA for the CDR3: TGTGCCAGCAGTACCAGGACAGGGAACCACGAGCAGTACTTC.

V gene TRBV5-4 combines with J gene TRBJ1-1; the D gene is possibly TRBD1 (6 bases). CDR1 and CDR2 from the germline V gene are SGHNT and YYREEE (reference sequence). Trimming shortened V by 4 bases and J by 1 base, and 17 bases separated the two germline ends. CDR3 length: 16 amino acids. In DNA form, the CDR3 reads TGTGCCAGCAGCCCCGGAGCGGGGGCCCCGAACACTGAAGCTTTCTTT. Its protein is CASSPGAGAPNTEAFF.

The chain uses TRBV7-6 and TRBJ2-7; possibly TRBD2 for D (6 bases). Germline V gene sequence: CDR1 SGHVS, CDR2 FNYEAQ. The CDR3 is made up of 15 amino acids. V lost 0 bases, J lost 6 bases, and 15 bases lay in between. CDR3 amino acids: CASSLAQGLFAEQYF. In nucleotides, the CDR3 is TGTGCCAGCAGCTTAGCGCAGGGACTGTTTGCCGAGCAGTACTTC.

The V call is TRBV7-2, the J call TRBJ2-7, with 8 bases fitting TRBD2. This CDR3 is built from 15 residues. With V trimmed by 5 bases and J by 1 base, 7 bases remained unmatched. Germline V gives CDR1 SGHTA, CDR2 FQGNSA. The CDR3 is CASSPGGAISYEQYF. The CDR3 bases are TGTGCCAGCAGCCCGGGGGGGGCTATTTCCTACGAGCAGTACTTC.